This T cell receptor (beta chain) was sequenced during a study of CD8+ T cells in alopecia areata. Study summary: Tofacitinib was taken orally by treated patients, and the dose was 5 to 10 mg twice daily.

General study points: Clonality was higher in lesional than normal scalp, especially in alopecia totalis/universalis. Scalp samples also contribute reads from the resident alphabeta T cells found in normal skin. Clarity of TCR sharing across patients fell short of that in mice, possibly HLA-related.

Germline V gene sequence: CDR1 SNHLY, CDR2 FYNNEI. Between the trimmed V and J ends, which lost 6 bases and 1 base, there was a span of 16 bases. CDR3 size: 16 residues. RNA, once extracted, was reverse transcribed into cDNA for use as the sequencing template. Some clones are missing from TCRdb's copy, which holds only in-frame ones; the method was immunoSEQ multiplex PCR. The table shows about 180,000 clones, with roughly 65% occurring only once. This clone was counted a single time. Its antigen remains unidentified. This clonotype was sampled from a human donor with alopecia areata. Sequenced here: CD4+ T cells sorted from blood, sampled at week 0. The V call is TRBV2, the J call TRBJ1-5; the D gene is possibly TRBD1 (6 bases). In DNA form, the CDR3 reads TGTGCCAGCAGGGAGGGGGGAAGACGGAGCAATCAGCCCCAGCATTTT. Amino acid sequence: CASREGGRRSNQPQHF.